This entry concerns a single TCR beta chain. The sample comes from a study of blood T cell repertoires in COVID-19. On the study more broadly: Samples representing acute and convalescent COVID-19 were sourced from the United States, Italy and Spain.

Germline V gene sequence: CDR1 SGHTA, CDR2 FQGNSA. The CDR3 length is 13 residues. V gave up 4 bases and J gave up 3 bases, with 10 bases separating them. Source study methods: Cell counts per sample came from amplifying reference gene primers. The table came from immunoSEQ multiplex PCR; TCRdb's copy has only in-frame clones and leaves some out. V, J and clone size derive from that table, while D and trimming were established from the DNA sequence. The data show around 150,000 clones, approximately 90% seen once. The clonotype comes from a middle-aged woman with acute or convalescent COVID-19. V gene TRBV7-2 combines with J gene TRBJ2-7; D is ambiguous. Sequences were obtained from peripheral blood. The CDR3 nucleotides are TGTGCCAGCAGCTCCTATGGAGACTACGAGCAGTACTTC. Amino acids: CASSSYGDYEQYF.